These T cell receptor beta chains were read from a single sample in a study of cytomegalovirus exposure and HLA in healthy donors. Produced via immunoSEQ multiplex PCR; TCRdb's table is partial and in-frame only. The sample consists of more than 140,000 clones, roughly 73% of them appearing once. The source material was PBMCs. All receptors come from a female donor in good health and CMV-seronegative. The CDR3 runs from the conserved cysteine through the conserved F or W. The D gene is left open where the match is weak. Not every row has a clone size; where given, it reads once, few, many or a size class.

few,TRBV19,TRBJ1-1,.,TGTGCCAGTAGTATTAGTAGCTTGGGGGGCACTGAAGCTTTCTTT,CASSISSLGGTEAFF
.,TRBV28,TRBJ1-2,TRBD1,TGTGCCAGCAGAAGTCCAGGGGGCGACTATGGCTACACCTTC,CASRSPGGDYGYTF
.,TRBV18,TRBJ1-1,.,TGTGCCAGCTCACCGACAGATAAAGGAACAGCTTTCTTT,CASSPTDKGTAFF
.,TRBV7-2,TRBJ1-6,TRBD1,TGTGCCAGCAGCTTGGGGGACAGGGGGACGTCACCCCTCCACTTT,CASSLGDRGTSPLHF
.,TRBV6-6,TRBJ1-1,.,TGTGCCAGCAGCCAAGGGGGACCGCCGAACACTGAAGCTTTCTTT,CASSQGGPPNTEAFF
.,TRBV27,TRBJ1-3,TRBD1,TGTGCCAGCAGTCGGGACAGTGGAAACACCATATATTTT,CASSRDSGNTIYF
.,TRBV27,TRBJ2-5,TRBD2,TGTGCCAGCAGTTTTCTAGCGGGAGGGCCAGAGGAGACCCAGTACTTC,CASSFLAGGPEETQYF
.,TRBV9,TRBJ1-6,TRBD1,TGTGCCAGCAGCCTCTTCCTGGACAGGGGGAATTCACCCCTCCACTTT,CASSLFLDRGNSPLHF
.,TRBV27,TRBJ1-2,.,TGTGCCAGCAGTTTGGCCCCAGACTACTATTATGGCTACACCTTC,CASSLAPDYYYGYTF
.,TRBV7-2,TRBJ2-3,.,TGTGCCAGCAGCTTTCAACAGCGGACAGATACGCAGTATTTT,CASSFQQRTDTQYF